The table lists the clone carrying this TCR beta chain with a few counts. This entry belongs to a study of identical twins. From the 5' RACE reads, TCRdb called clonotypes with MiXCR, one entry per CDR3 protein. Found here are 1.5 million to 2 million distinct CDR3 sequences, 25% to 35% of them singletons; the top ten hold around 0.25%. CDR1 and CDR2 from the germline V gene are MNHEY and SMNVEV (reference sequence). This CDR3 contains 13 residues. Trimming removed 4 bases from V and 2 bases from J, with 9 bases in between. Material: cord blood. This sequence joins TRBV27 and TRBJ2-7; D is unresolved. This TCR was recovered from a newborn girl in good health. CDR3 residues: CASSWGYTYEQYF. CDR3 DNA sequence: TGTGCCAGCAGTTGGGGATATACCTACGAGCAGTACTTC.